This T cell receptor beta chain was retrieved from a study of control samples from healthy donors and cancer patients. The CDR3 spans 16 residues. Germline V gene data show CDR1 as KGHDR and CDR2 as SFDVKD. V lost 4 bases and J lost 4, with 19 bases in between. Assay: immunoSEQ multiplex PCR; the TCRdb copy retains only in-frame clones and omits some. Counted here are tens of thousands of clones, 94% occurring once; the ten biggest clones make up almost 4%. The source is a man aged 25-45 years in good health. V usage is TRBV24-1 and J usage is TRBJ2-7; no clear D gene. The sample consisted of blood. The CDR3 nucleotides are TGTGCCACCAGTGACCCACCCAGATCAGCCTCGTACGAGCAGTACTTC. This gives the protein CATSDPPRSASYEQYF.